This T cell receptor (beta chain) was sequenced for a study of technical replicates of blood from a few donors. This CDR3 has 15 amino acids. Germline V gene lookup returns CDR1 MNHEY and CDR2 SVGAGI. Losses at the gene ends were 6 bases for V and 8 bases for J; bases not matched to a gene: 12. Data came from immunoSEQ multiplex PCR; TCRdb stores just in-frame clones and leaves some out. Counted here are more than 80,000 clones, 95% occurring once; the ten biggest clones make up more than 0.3%. The sequence was obtained from a human donor in good health. This rearrangement joins TRBV6-5 to TRBJ2-1; TRBD2 matches 8 bases. Sequencing input: T cells isolated from PBMCs. CDR3: CASSRVAGRVDEQFF. The CDR3 nucleotides are TGTGCCAGCAGCCGAGTAGCGGGAAGGGTCGATGAGCAGTTCTTC.